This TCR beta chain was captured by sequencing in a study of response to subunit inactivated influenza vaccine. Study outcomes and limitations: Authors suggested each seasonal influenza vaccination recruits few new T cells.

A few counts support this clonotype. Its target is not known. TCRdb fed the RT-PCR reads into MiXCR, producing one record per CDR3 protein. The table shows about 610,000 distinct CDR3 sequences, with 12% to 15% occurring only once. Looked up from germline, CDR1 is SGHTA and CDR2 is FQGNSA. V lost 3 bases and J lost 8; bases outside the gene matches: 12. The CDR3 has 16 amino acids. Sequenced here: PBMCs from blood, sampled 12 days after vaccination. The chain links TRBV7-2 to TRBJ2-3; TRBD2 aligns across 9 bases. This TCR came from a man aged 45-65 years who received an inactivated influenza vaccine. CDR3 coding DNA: TGTGCCAGCAGCTTCGAAGGGACTAGCAAAAGTCGTACGCAGTATTTT. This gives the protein CASSFEGTSKSRTQYF.